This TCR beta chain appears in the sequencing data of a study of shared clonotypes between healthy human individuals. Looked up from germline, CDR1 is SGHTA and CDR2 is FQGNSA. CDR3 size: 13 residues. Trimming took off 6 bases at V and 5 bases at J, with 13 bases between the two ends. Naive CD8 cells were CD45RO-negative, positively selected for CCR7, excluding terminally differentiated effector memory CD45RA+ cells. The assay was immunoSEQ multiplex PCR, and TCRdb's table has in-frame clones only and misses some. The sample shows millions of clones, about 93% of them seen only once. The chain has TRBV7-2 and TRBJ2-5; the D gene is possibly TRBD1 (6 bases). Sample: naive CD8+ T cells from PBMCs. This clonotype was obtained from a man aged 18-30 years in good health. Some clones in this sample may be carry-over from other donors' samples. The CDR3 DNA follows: TGTGCCAGCAGTTCAGGGGTTCGGGAGACCCAGTACTTC. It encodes CASSSGVRETQYF. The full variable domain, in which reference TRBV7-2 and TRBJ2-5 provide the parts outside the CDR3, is GAGVSQSPSNKVTEKGKDVELRCDPISGHTALYWYRQSLGQGLEFLIYFQGNSAPDKSGLPSDRFSAERTGGSVSTLTIQRTQQEDSAVYLCASSSGVRETQYFGPGTRLLVL.